Reported below is one T cell receptor (beta chain). Its antigen is not identified. The sample belongs to a study of cytomegalovirus exposure and HLA in healthy donors. Study findings and constraints: According to an earlier analysis, most TCR beta V segments yielded productive rearrangements about 87% or about 30% of the time. Reports showed the classifier diagnosing cytomegalovirus status with high specificity and sensitivity. Most sequenced TCRs were rare (though some public TCRs occurred in many donors). Solely CMV serostatus was available to characterize immune exposure.

PCR amplification relied on 60 Vbeta primers (plus 13 Jbeta primers). Using immunoSEQ multiplex PCR, the repertoire was profiled, and TCRdb retains in-frame clones only, with some absent. The table has fewer than 150,000 clones, approximately 80% seen once. The CDR3 is 15 amino acids. The rearrangement links TRBV21-1 to TRBJ1-1; TRBD1 is the table's D call and was not checked against the DNA. TRBV21-1 is a listed pseudogene. This TCR derives from a man aged 50-60 years in good health and CMV-seropositive. The material sequenced was PBMCs. The CDR3 spells CASSKRQGEDTEAFF. The CDR3 DNA sequence: TGTGCCAGCAGCAAAAGGCAGGGGGAGGACACTGAAGCTTTCTTT.